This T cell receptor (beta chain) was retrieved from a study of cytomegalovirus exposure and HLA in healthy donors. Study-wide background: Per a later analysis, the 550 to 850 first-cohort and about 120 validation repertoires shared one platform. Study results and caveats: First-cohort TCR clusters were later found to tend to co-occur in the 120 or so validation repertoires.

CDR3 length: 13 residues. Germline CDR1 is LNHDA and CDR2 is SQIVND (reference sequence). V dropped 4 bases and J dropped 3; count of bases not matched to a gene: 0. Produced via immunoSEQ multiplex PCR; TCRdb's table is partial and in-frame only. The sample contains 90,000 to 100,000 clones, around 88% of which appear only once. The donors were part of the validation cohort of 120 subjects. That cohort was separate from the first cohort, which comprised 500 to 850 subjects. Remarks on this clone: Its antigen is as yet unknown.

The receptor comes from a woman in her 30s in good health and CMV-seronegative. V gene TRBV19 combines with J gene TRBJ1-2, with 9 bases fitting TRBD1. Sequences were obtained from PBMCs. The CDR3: CASSRTGDYGYTF. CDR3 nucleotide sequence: TGTGCCAGTAGTAGGACAGGGGACTATGGCTACACCTTC.